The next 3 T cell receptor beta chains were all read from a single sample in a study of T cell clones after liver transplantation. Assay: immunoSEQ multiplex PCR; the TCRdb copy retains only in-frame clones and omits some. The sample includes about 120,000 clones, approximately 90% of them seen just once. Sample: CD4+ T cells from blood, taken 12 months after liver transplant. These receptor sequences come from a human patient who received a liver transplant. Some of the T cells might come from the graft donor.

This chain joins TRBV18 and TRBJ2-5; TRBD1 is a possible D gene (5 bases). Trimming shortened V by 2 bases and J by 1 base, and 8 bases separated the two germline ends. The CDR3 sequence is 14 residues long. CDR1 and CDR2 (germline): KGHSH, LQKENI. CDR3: CASSPGRVQETQYF. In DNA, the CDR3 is TGTGCCAGCTCACCAGGCAGGGTCCAAGAGACCCAGTACTTC.

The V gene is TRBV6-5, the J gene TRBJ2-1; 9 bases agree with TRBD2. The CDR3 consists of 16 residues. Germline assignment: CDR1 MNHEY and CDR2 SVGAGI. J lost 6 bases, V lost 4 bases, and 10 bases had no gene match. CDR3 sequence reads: CASSSLAGVEVNEQFF. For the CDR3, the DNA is TGTGCCAGCAGTTCCTTAGCGGGAGTGGAAGTCAATGAGCAGTTCTTC.

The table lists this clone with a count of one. The chain's CDR3 is CSPQGRDRAISQYF. For the CDR3, the DNA is TGCAGCCCCCAAGGCCGGGACAGGGCTATTTCCCAGTACTTC. V gene TRBV29-1 combines with J gene TRBJ2-5; 9 positions match TRBD1. In germline, CDR1 is SQVTM, CDR2 ANQGSEA. Trimming removed 8 bases from V and 9 bases from J; junction bases left unmatched: 16. CDR3 length: 14 amino acids.